This T cell receptor beta chain originates from a study of blood T cell repertoires in COVID-19. Per the original methods: Amplification of reference gene primers was used by the study to estimate nucleated cell counts. Sequencing used immunoSEQ multiplex PCR; TCRdb keeps in-frame clones, though not all of them. From that table come the V and J calls and clone size; the DNA was used to work out D and trimming. The sample lists 250,000 or so clones; 65% to 85% were seen once. Ages ranged from about 18 to 89 years, with residence in some 25 US areas. Symptom resolution, clearance, or two negative PCRs marked the recovered donors of Cohort 3. What was sequenced was PBMCs or T cells enriched from blood (not recorded which). This TCR was recovered from a man over 45 who had recovered from COVID-19.

The DNA for the CDR3 is TGTGCCAGCAGTGAATTGGGGAGGCAGTTCTTC. It codes for CASSELGRQFF. This chain connects TRBV2 to TRBJ2-1; maybe TRBD2 (5 bases). V was cut by 2 bases and J by 12 bases, with 8 bases left in between. This CDR3 is 11 amino acids long. CDR1 is SNHLY, CDR2 FYNNEI, per germline.